This T cell receptor beta chain was identified during a study of T-cell reconstitution after alpha-beta-depleted transplantation in children. Unique molecular identifiers tagged the TCRbeta library. TCRdb called the PCR reads again in MiXCR, with one record for every CDR3 protein. The table shows 500,000 or so distinct CDR3 sequences, with 30% to 35% occurring only once. This clonotype was counted a few times. V gave up 4 bases and J gave up 1 base; unmatched junction bases: 8. CDR1 GTSNPN and CDR2 SVGIG come from the germline V gene (reference sequence). The CDR3 sequence is 15 residues long. The source material was PBMCs from the stem cell graft donor, sampled from the stem cell graft. The TCR comes from a human donor who donated a stem cell graft to a child with aplastic anemia. The rearrangement joins TRBV30 to TRBJ2-3; 7 bases fit TRBD1. The CDR3 DNA reads as TGTGCCTGGACACCGACAGGGACGCGCACAGATACGCAGTATTTT. Translation gives CAWTPTGTRTDTQYF.